This paragraph reports one TCR beta chain. These data belong to a study of T-cell memory formation after mild COVID-19. Looking at the study overall: Across donors, TCR clusters were largely donor specific.

Each CDR3 protein is one row after TCRdb ran MiXCR on the 5' RACE reads. Of approximately 390,000 distinct CDR3 sequences listed, 15% to 20% are singletons. The receptor comes from a man in his late teens or twenties who had mild COVID-19 (a few samples of this study predate the infection). Cell type and time point are not known. The sample consisted of PBMCs or a T cell subset sorted from them (not recorded which).

CDR3 sequence: CASSLQGYSGANVLTF. CDR3 nucleotides: TGCGCCAGCAGCTTACAGGGCTACTCTGGGGCCAACGTCCTGACTTTC. The chain couples TRBV5-1 to TRBJ2-6; possibly TRBD1 for D (6 bases). Trimming left V 2 bases short and J 0 bases short, with 9 bases between. Looked up from germline, CDR1 is SGHRS and CDR2 is YFSETQ. The CDR3 runs 16 residues.